These 27 T cell receptor beta chains were sequenced from one sample in a study of blood T cell repertoires in COVID-19. Using immunoSEQ multiplex PCR, the repertoire was profiled, and TCRdb retains in-frame clones only, with some absent. This sample carries 55,000 to 65,000 clones, more than 70% of them seen once, and the ten largest clones take about 6.3%. Sequencing was carried out using peripheral blood. Source of these receptors: a man aged 55 to 69 with active or convalescent COVID-19.

This clone came up once. The chain uses TRBV19 and TRBJ1-2; no firm D call. Deletions cut 6 bases from V and 6 bases from J, with 17 bases between. This CDR3 region has 14 residues. Germline lookup yields CDR1 LNHDA and CDR2 SQIVND (reference sequence). Written as DNA, the CDR3 is TGTGCCAGTAGCACACCCCGTCAGAGGGATGGCTACACCTTC. Its translation is CASSTPRQRDGYTF.

The rearrangement links TRBV21-1 to TRBJ2-7; the table's D call, TRBD1, has no DNA check behind it. TRBV21-1 counts as a pseudogene. The CDR3 loop spans 10 amino acids. The CDR3 region has the DNA TGTGCCAGCGTACCGACAGGGGTGTACTTC. This encodes CASVPTGVYF.

This clone has just one count. V usage is TRBV12-3 or TRBV12-4 and J usage is TRBJ1-5; D uncertain. The CDR3 contains 12 residues. V lost 4 bases and J lost 11, with 12 bases in between. CDR3 residues: CASSSSVSAQHF. CDR3 in DNA: TGTGCCAGCAGTTCGAGTGTCTCGGCCCAGCATTTT.

This rearrangement joins TRBV6-2 or TRBV6-3 to TRBJ2-1; D remains unclear. The CDR3 has 13 amino acids. Trimming cost V 2 bases and J 2 bases, with 4 bases left between them. Germline V CDR1 and CDR2: MNHEY, SVGEGT. The DNA of the CDR3 is TGTGCCAGCAGTTACCATCCCTACAATGAGCAGTTCTTC. Amino acid sequence: CASSYHPYNEQFF.

V usage is TRBV18 and J usage is TRBJ1-2; the match to TRBD1 covers 7 bases. CDR3 length: 13 residues. Germline assignment: CDR1 KGHSH and CDR2 LQKENI. V was pared by 5 bases and J by 6 bases, with 6 bases of the junction left unmatched. The CDR3: CASSARQGDGYTF. The CDR3 coding sequence is TGTGCCAGCTCAGCCCGACAGGGTGATGGCTACACCTTC.

V and J are TRBV21-1 and TRBJ2-7; no DNA check was done on the table's D call, TRBD2. TRBV21-1 is a documented pseudogene. The CDR3 runs to 15 residues. CDR3 sequence reads: CASSKAAGAYYEQYF. The CDR3 region has the DNA TGTGCCAGCAGCAAAGCGGCGGGAGCGTACTACGAGCAGTACTTC.

The chain carries TRBV15 and TRBJ2-3, with D maybe TRBD1 (6 bases). The CDR3 spans 16 residues. V was cut by 1 base and J by 3 bases, with 14 bases left in between. The germline V gene encodes CDR1 LNHNV and CDR2 YYDKDF (reference sequence). The CDR3 region has the DNA TGTGCCACCAGCAGAGCTACAGGGTCGGGGACAGATACGCAGTATTTT. This encodes CATSRATGSGTDTQYF.

The gene calls are TRBV5-8 and TRBJ1-5; D is uncertain. Trimming cost V 0 bases and J 7 bases, with 8 bases left between them. CDR1 and CDR2 (germline): SGHTS, YDEGEE. The CDR3 has 13 amino acids. CDR3 DNA: TGTGCCAGCAGCTTGGTTGAGTCACAGCCCCAGCATTTT. It yields the protein CASSLVESQPQHF.

The chain joins TRBV6-6 to TRBJ2-7; TRBD1 is a possible D gene (6 bases). Germline CDR1 MNHNY, CDR2 SVGAGI (reference sequence). The CDR3 is made up of 14 amino acids. V was shortened by 6 bases and J by 4 bases, with 16 bases between the two germline ends. For the CDR3, the DNA is TGTGCCAGCAGCTCACATGGGGGCGGGTACGAGCAGTACTTC. Translating gives CASSSHGGGYEQYF.

The gene calls are TRBV18 and TRBJ1-2, with D possibly matching TRBD1 (5 bases). CDR3 length: 14 residues. V was pared by 5 bases and J by 3 bases, with 13 bases between. Germline V gene sequence: CDR1 KGHSH, CDR2 LQKENI. The chain's CDR3 is CASSAREGDYGYTF. CDR3 in DNA: TGTGCCAGCTCAGCCAGGGAGGGTGACTATGGCTACACCTTC.

The chain has TRBV2 and TRBJ1-1, with D perhaps TRBD1 (5 bases). The germline V gene encodes CDR1 SNHLY and CDR2 FYNNEI. This CDR3 region has 15 residues. V shed 4 bases and J shed 0 bases, with 12 bases lying between them. The CDR3: CASSGQDTLNTEAFF. The CDR3 DNA reads as TGTGCCAGCAGTGGTCAGGACACCCTGAACACTGAAGCTTTCTTT.

The genes are TRBV5-6 and TRBJ2-5; perhaps TRBD1 as D (6 bases). The CDR3 covers 19 residues. The germline CDR1 and CDR2 sequences are SGHDT and YYEEEE. V was trimmed by 4 bases and J by 1 base, leaving 26 bases between them. CDR3 sequence (DNA): TGTGCCAGCAGCGTGGTGTTAGGACAGTCTATAACACTCCAAGAGACCCAGTACTTC. Encoded protein: CASSVVLGQSITLQETQYF.

This clone was seen a single time. The chain couples TRBV5-1 to TRBJ2-7; D unresolved. V was shortened by 2 bases and J by 1 base, with 10 bases between the two germline ends. This CDR3 is built from 14 residues. CDR1 and CDR2 from the germline V gene are SGHRS and YFSETQ. The CDR3 spells CASSFWAESYEQYF. CDR3 nucleotides: TGCGCCAGCAGCTTTTGGGCAGAATCCTACGAGCAGTACTTC.

The gene calls are TRBV6-5 and TRBJ1-6, with 8 bases fitting TRBD1. CDR3 length equals 14 residues. CDR1 MNHEY and CDR2 SVGAGI come from the germline V gene. The V segment lost 6 bases and the J segment 5 bases; nucleotides outside the gene matches: 3. The CDR3 coding sequence is TGTGCCAGCAGGTCACAGGGGGATAATTCACCCCTCCACTTT. Translating it yields CASRSQGDNSPLHF.

The rearrangement links TRBV3-1 (or the pseudogene TRBV3-2) to TRBJ2-7, with 7 bases fitting TRBD2. CDR1 is LGHDT, CDR2 YNNKEL, per germline (reference sequence). J lost 3 bases, V lost 0 bases, and 5 bases had no gene match. The CDR3 is made up of 15 amino acids. The CDR3 DNA sequence: TGTGCCAGCAGCCAAGACCCTAGCGGATACTACGAGCAGTACTTC. Translating it yields CASSQDPSGYYEQYF.

V and J are TRBV18 and TRBJ1-1, with D possibly TRBD1 on 6 matching bases. Germline CDR1 reads KGHSH; CDR2 reads LQKENI. V was trimmed by 6 bases and J by 2 bases, leaving 13 bases between them. CDR3 length: 14 residues. The CDR3 is CASSWAQGNTEAFF. In DNA, the CDR3 is TGTGCCAGCTCTTGGGCACAGGGAAACACTGAAGCTTTCTTT.

The V and J genes are TRBV2 and TRBJ2-2; the match to TRBD1 covers 7 bases. J gave up 4 bases and V 5 bases, and 10 bases lay outside the gene matches. Germline assignment: CDR1 SNHLY and CDR2 FYNNEI. The CDR3 totals 16 residues. The CDR3 reads CASSYMTGISTGELFF. The DNA of the CDR3 is TGTGCCAGCAGTTATATGACAGGGATAAGCACCGGGGAGCTGTTTTTT.

The chain couples TRBV2 to TRBJ1-1, with 8 bases fitting TRBD1. The CDR3 has 15 amino acids. Germline V gene lookup returns CDR1 SNHLY and CDR2 FYNNEI. The V segment lost 7 bases and the J segment 0 bases; nucleotides outside the gene matches: 7. The CDR3 loop is CASTRGLYMNTEAFF. CDR3 nucleotides: TGTGCCAGCACCAGGGGGCTATACATGAACACTGAAGCTTTCTTT.

V and J are TRBV28 and TRBJ2-7; 10 bases map to TRBD2. V lost 5 bases, J lost 1 base, and 8 bases stayed unmatched. CDR1 and CDR2 (germline): MDHEN, SYDVKM. The CDR3 contains 16 residues. CDR3 nucleotide sequence: TGTGCCAGCAGTCCACCGGGACTAGCGTCATCCTACGAGCAGTACTTC. Translated, it gives CASSPPGLASSYEQYF.

CDR3 protein: CSVGPGTTNEKLFF. CDR3 bases: TGCAGCGTTGGACCGGGAACAACTAATGAAAAACTGTTTTTT. The rearrangement links TRBV29-1 to TRBJ1-4; D gene ambiguous. The CDR3 totals 14 residues. V was clipped by 4 bases and J by 0 bases, with 9 bases between them. The germline CDR1 and CDR2 sequences are SQVTM and ANQGSEA. The full variable domain, rest sourced from reference TRBV29-1 and TRBJ1-4, is SAVISQKPSRDICQRGTSLTIQCQVDSQVTMMFWYRQQPGQSLTLIATANQGSEATYESGFVIDKFPISRPNLTFSTLTVSNMSPEDSSIYLCSVGPGTTNEKLFFGSGTQLSVL.

The chain uses TRBV5-6 and TRBJ1-2, with D perhaps TRBD1 (6 bases). Trimming took 4 bases from V and 8 from J, leaving 15 bases between them. Per germline, CDR1 SGHDT and CDR2 YYEEEE. There are 13 residues in the CDR3. Here the CDR3 reads CASSKTGIWGYTF. The DNA of the CDR3 is TGTGCCAGCAGCAAAACAGGGATTTGGGGCTACACCTTC.

CDR3 sequence (DNA): TGTGCCAGCAGCTTAACTGAGGAGGGCTACACCTTC. It specifies CASSLTEEGYTF. The genes are TRBV7-8 and TRBJ1-2; D is unclear. Between the trimmed V and J ends, which lost 2 bases and 8 bases, there was a span of 9 bases. CDR1 and CDR2 (germline): SGHVS, FQNEAQ. The CDR3 spans 12 residues. Filled out from reference TRBV7-8 and TRBJ1-2, the complete variable domain reads GAGVSQSPRYKVAKRGQDVALRCDPISGHVSLFWYQQALGQGPEFLTYFQNEAQLDKSGLPSDRFFAERPEGSVSTLKIQRTQQEDSAVYLCASSLTEEGYTFGSGTRLTVV.

This clone was picked up one time. V usage is TRBV7-2 and J usage is TRBJ1-4; 9 positions match TRBD1. Trimming at V came to 2 bases and at J to 8 bases, leaving 6 bases not matched to a gene. CDR3 length equals 15 residues. CDR1 is SGHTA and CDR2 is FQGNSA in the germline V gene. The DNA for the CDR3 is TGTGCCAGCAGCTTATCTGGGACAGGGCAGGAAAAACTGTTTTTT. It specifies CASSLSGTGQEKLFF.

The chain links TRBV3-1 (or the pseudogene TRBV3-2) to TRBJ1-1; 11 bases are shared with TRBD1. The CDR3 has 14 amino acids. Germline values: CDR1 LGHDT, CDR2 YNNKEL (reference sequence). V gave up 4 bases and J gave up 12 bases; unmatched junction bases: 10. In DNA, the CDR3 is TGTGCCAGCAGCCCCGGACAGGGGGCGGATGTAACTTTCTTT. It is translated as CASSPGQGADVTFF.

The chain combines TRBV6-4 with TRBJ2-6; weak D call: TRBD1 (5 bases). Trimming stripped 8 bases from V and 4 bases from J, with 15 bases between. In germline, CDR1 is MRHNA, CDR2 SNTAGT. The CDR3 consists of 15 residues. In nucleotides, the CDR3 is TGTGCCAGCGGCCCCAGTGGGGCCGGGGCCAACGTCCTGACTTTC. Its protein product is CASGPSGAGANVLTF.

The table lists this clone with a few counts. The chain joins TRBV4-1 to TRBJ2-7; 12 nucleotides agree with TRBD2. The junction had 3 bases not matched to a gene; V was cut back by 4 bases and J by 2 bases. Germline V gene lookup returns CDR1 MGHRA and CDR2 YSYEKL. CDR3 length: 15 amino acids. In DNA, the CDR3 is TGCGCCAGCAGCCGCGGACTAGCGGGAACCTACGAGCAGTACTTC. It is translated as CASSRGLAGTYEQYF.

The table lists this clone with a few counts. The J gene is TRBJ1-5, the V gene TRBV3-1 (or the pseudogene TRBV3-2), with a weak D call TRBD1 (6 bases). The germline V gene has CDR1 LGHDT and CDR2 YNNKEL (reference sequence). This CDR3 spans 14 amino acids. V lost 4 bases, J lost 6 bases, and 13 bases lay in between. CDR3 amino acids: CASSPRGGAQPQHF. The CDR3 coding sequence is TGTGCCAGCAGCCCCCGAGGGGGGGCTCAGCCCCAGCATTTT.